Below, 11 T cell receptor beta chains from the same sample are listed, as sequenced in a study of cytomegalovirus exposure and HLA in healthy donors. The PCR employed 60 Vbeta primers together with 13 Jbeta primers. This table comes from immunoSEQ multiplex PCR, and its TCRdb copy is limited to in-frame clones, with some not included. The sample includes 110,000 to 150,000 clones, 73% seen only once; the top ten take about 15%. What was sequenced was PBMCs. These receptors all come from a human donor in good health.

The CDR3 sequence: CASSSDYAPAGTGELFF. In nucleotides, the CDR3 is TGTGCCAGCAGCTCTGACTATGCCCCCGCGGGCACCGGGGAGCTGTTTTTT. The chain carries TRBV11-3 and TRBJ2-2, with D maybe TRBD2 (5 bases). Germline V gives CDR1 SGHNT, CDR2 YENEEA. The V end lost 4 bases, the J end lost 4 bases, and 19 bases lay between the germline ends. CDR3 length equals 17 residues.

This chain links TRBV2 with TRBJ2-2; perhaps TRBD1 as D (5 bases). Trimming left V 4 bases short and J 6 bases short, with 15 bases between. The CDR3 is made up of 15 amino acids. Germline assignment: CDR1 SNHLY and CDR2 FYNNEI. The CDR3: CASSGWTLRAGELFF. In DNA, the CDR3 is TGTGCCAGCAGTGGGTGGACACTAAGGGCCGGGGAGCTGTTTTTT.

The CDR3 DNA is TGTGCCAGCAGCACTTCGGGACTAGCGGCTAGCACAGATACGCAGTATTTT. It codes for CASSTSGLAASTDTQYF. The chain couples TRBV21-1 to TRBJ2-3; the table's D call TRBD2 went unverified against the DNA. TRBV21-1 is given as a pseudogene. This CDR3 contains 17 residues.

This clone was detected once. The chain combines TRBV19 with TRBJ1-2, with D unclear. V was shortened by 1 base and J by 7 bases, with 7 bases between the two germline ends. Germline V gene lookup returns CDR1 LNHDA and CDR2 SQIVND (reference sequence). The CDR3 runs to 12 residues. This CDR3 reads CASSIGGGGYTF. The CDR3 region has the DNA TGTGCCAGTAGTATAGGCGGCGGTGGCTACACCTTC.

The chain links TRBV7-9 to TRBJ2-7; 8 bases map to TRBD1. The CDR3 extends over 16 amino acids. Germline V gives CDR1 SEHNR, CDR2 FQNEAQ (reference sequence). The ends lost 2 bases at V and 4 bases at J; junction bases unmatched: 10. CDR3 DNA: TGTGCCAGCAGCTTACGGGTAGGGGACAGGTCTTACGAGCAGTACTTC. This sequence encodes CASSLRVGDRSYEQYF.

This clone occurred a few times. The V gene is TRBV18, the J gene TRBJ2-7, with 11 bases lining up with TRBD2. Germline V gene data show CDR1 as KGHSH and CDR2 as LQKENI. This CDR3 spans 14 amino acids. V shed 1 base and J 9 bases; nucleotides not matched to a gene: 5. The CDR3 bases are TGTGCCAGCTCACCACTAGCGGGGGGGCCACGGCAGTACTTC. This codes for CASSPLAGGPRQYF.

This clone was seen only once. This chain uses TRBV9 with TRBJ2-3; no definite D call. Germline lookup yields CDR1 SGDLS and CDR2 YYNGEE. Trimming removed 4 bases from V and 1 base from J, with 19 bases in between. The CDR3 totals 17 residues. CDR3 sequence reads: CASSRAPGPLRTDTQYF. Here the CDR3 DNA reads TGTGCCAGCAGCCGCGCCCCAGGTCCCCTACGCACAGATACGCAGTATTTT.

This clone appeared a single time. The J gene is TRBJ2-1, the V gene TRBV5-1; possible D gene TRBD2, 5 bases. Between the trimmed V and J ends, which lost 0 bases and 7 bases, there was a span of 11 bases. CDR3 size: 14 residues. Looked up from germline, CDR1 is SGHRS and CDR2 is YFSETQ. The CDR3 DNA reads TGCGCCAGCAGCTTGGTTCCGGGAAGTAATGAGCAGTTCTTC. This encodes CASSLVPGSNEQFF. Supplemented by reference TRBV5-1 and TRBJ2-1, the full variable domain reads KAGVTQTPRYLIKTRGQQVTLSCSPISGHRSVSWYQQTPGQGLQFLFEYFSETQRNKGNFPGRFSGRQFSNSRSEMNVSTLELGDSALYLCASSLVPGSNEQFFGPGTRLTVL.

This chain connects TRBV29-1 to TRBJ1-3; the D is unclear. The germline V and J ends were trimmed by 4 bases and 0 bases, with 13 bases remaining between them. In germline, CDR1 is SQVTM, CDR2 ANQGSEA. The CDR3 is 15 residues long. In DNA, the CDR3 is TGCAGCGTTGTCGGTACAGAATTCTCTGGAAACACCATATATTTT. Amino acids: CSVVGTEFSGNTIYF.

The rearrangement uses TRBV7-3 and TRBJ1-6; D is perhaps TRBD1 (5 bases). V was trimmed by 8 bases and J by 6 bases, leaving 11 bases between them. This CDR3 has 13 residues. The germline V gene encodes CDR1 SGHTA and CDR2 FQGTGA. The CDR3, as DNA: TGTGCCAGCCTGACAGCGTTTAATTCACCCCTCCACTTT. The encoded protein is CASLTAFNSPLHF.

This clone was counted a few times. The CDR3 sequence is CASSDWDLLTGELFF. The CDR3 region has the DNA TGTGCCAGCAGTGACTGGGACTTACTCACCGGGGAGCTGTTTTTT. This sequence joins TRBV25-1 and TRBJ2-2; a weak D match, TRBD2 (6 bases). The CDR3 sequence is 15 residues long. V dropped 3 bases and J dropped 4 bases, with 12 bases sitting between them. The germline gives CDR1 MGHDK, CDR2 SYGVNS.